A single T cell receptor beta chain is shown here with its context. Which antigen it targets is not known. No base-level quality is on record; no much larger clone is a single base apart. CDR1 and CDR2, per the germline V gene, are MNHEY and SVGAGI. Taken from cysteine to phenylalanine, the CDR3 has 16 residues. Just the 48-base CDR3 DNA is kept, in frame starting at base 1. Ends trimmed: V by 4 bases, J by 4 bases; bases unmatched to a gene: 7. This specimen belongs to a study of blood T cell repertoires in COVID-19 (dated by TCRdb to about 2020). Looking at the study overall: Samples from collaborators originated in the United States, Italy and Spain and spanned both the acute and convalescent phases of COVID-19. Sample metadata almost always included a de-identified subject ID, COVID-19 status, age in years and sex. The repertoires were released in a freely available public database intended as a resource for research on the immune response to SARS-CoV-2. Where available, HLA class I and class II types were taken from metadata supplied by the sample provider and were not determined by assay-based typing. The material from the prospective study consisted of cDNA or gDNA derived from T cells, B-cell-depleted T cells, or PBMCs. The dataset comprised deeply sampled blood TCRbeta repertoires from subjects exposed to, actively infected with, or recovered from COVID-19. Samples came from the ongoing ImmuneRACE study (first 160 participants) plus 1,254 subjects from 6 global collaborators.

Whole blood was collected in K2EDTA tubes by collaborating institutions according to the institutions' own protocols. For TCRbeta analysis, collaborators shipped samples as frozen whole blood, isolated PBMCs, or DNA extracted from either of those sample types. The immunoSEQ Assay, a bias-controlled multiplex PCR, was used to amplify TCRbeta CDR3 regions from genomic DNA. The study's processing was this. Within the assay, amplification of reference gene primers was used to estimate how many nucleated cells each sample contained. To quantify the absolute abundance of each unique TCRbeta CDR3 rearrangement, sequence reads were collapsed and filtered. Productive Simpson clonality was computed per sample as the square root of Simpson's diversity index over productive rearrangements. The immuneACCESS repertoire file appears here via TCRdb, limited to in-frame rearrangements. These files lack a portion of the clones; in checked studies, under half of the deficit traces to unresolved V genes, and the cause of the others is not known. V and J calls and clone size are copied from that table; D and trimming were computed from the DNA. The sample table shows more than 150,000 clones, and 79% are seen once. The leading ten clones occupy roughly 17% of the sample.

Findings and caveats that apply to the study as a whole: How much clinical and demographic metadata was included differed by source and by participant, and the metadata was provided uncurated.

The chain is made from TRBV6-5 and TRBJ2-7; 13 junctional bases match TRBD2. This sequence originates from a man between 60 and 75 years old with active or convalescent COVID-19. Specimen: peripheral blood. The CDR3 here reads CASSFGLAGVMYEQYF. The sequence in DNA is TGTGCCAGCAGTTTCGGACTAGCGGGAGTAATGTACGAGCAGTACTTC.